The 9 T cell receptor beta chains below come from one sample, sequenced in a study of cytomegalovirus exposure and HLA in healthy donors. It was with 60 Vbeta and 13 Jbeta primers that the PCR ran. TCRdb's copy holds only in-frame clones and misses some; the assay was immunoSEQ multiplex PCR. The data show roughly 130,000 clones, just over 65% seen once. Material for sequencing was PBMCs. The origin of the receptors is a woman aged 55-69 years in good health and CMV-seronegative.

This clone has just a few counts. The chain links TRBV7-2 to TRBJ2-7, with D maybe TRBD2 (5 bases). CDR1 and CDR2 from the germline V gene are SGHTA and FQGNSA. This CDR3 comprises 16 residues. V shed 4 bases and J shed 6 bases, with 22 bases lying between them. The CDR3 loop reads CASSSTPPRAPGEQYF. CDR3 DNA: TGTGCCAGCAGCTCTACACCCCCGCGGGCTCCCGGCGAGCAGTACTTC. The entire variable domain, with the rest obtained from reference TRBV7-2 and TRBJ2-7, is as follows: GAGVSQSPSNKVTEKGKDVELRCDPISGHTALYWYRQSLGQGLEFLIYFQGNSAPDKSGLPSDRFSAERTGGSVSTLTIQRTQQEDSAVYLCASSSTPPRAPGEQYFGPGTRLTVT.

The chain recombines TRBV7-9 with TRBJ2-1, with D perhaps TRBD2 (6 bases). This CDR3 is 17 amino acids long. Germline V gene data show CDR1 as SEHNR and CDR2 as FQNEAQ (reference sequence). Trimming removed 1 base at V and 0 bases at J, with 13 bases between. The CDR3 here is CASSLGGARGSYNEQFF. The DNA of the CDR3 is TGTGCCAGCAGCTTAGGGGGCGCGCGGGGCTCCTACAATGAGCAGTTCTTC.

The V and J genes are TRBV19 and TRBJ1-1; a weak D match, TRBD1 (5 bases). The V and J ends lost 0 bases and 8 bases respectively, with 10 bases between them. CDR3 length: 13 amino acids. Germline V gene lookup returns CDR1 LNHDA and CDR2 SQIVND (reference sequence). CDR3 sequence reads: CASSIDARVEAFF. The DNA of the CDR3 is TGTGCCAGTAGTATAGACGCCAGGGTGGAAGCTTTCTTT.

The chain couples TRBV5-1 to TRBJ2-5, with 8 bases matching TRBD1. With V trimmed by 0 bases and J by 4 bases, 2 bases remained unmatched. This CDR3 spans 14 amino acids. CDR1 is SGHRS, CDR2 YFSETQ, per germline. CDR3 DNA sequence: TGCGCCAGCAGCTTGGCAGGACAGGGAGAGACCCAGTACTTC. Encoded protein: CASSLAGQGETQYF. Full variable domain (outside the CDR3, taken from reference TRBV5-1 and TRBJ2-5): KAGVTQTPRYLIKTRGQQVTLSCSPISGHRSVSWYQQTPGQGLQFLFEYFSETQRNKGNFPGRFSGRQFSNSRSEMNVSTLELGDSALYLCASSLAGQGETQYFGPGTRLLVL.

V gene TRBV7-8 combines with J gene TRBJ1-2; tentatively, D is TRBD1 (6 bases). The CDR3 has 14 residues. CDR1 and CDR2 from the germline V gene are SGHVS and FQNEAQ. V lost 5 bases to trimming and J lost 2 bases, with 12 bases between them. CDR3 in DNA: TGTGCCAGCAGCCCCACCGACAGGAACTATGGCTACACCTTC. Protein sequence: CASSPTDRNYGYTF.

This rearrangement joins TRBV7-2 to TRBJ2-1; 10 bases line up with TRBD1. The ends lost 7 bases at V and 4 bases at J; junction bases unmatched: 7. The CDR3 sequence is 15 residues long. Germline lookup yields CDR1 SGHTA and CDR2 FQGNSA. Here the CDR3 reads CASNFWTGGYNEQFF. CDR3 sequence (DNA): TGTGCCAGCAACTTCTGGACAGGGGGGTACAATGAGCAGTTCTTC.

The chain combines TRBV5-1 with TRBJ1-1, with TRBD1 as a possible D gene (6 bases). Trimming stripped 3 bases from V and 5 bases from J, with 14 bases between. This CDR3 contains 14 residues. Germline CDR1 SGHRS, CDR2 YFSETQ. CDR3 loop: CASSSQTGSTEAFF. CDR3 DNA sequence: TGCGCCAGCAGCTCCCAGACAGGATCAACTGAAGCTTTCTTT.

V is TRBV7-2 and J is TRBJ2-5; D is perhaps TRBD1 (6 bases). The CDR3 runs 13 residues. V gave up 4 bases and J gave up 4 bases, with 10 bases separating them. Germline CDR1 and CDR2: SGHTA and FQGNSA. CDR3 DNA sequence: TGTGCCAGCAGCTCACTACAGGGAGAGACCCAGTACTTC. As protein: CASSSLQGETQYF.

This chain links TRBV7-3 with TRBJ2-3, with TRBD2 matching over 7 bases. CDR1 and CDR2 from the germline V gene are SGHTA and FQGTGA. CDR3 length: 14 amino acids. Trimming at V came to 5 bases and at J to 5 bases, leaving 7 bases not matched to a gene. The CDR3 region is CASSGSGAGDTQYF. The DNA for the CDR3 is TGTGCCAGCAGCGGGAGCGGGGCCGGAGATACGCAGTATTTT.